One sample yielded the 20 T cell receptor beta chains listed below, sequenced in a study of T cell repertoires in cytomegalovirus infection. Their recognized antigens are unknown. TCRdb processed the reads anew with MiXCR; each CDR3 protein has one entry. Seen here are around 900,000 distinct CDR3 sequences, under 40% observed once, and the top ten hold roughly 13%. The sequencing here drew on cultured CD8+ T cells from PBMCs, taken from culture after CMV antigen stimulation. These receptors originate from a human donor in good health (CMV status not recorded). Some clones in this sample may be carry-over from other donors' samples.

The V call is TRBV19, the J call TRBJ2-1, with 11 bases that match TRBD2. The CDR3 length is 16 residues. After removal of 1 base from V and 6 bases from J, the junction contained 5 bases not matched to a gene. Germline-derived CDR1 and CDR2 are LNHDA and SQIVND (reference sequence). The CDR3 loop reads CASSIGSGGALNEQFF. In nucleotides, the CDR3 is TGTGCCAGTAGTATAGGTAGCGGGGGGGCTCTCAATGAGCAGTTCTTC.

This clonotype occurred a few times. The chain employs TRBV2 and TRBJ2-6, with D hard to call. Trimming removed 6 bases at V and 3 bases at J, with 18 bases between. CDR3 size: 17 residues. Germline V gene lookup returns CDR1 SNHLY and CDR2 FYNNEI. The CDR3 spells CASSPSVVVSGANVLTF. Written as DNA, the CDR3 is TGTGCCAGCAGCCCCAGTGTGGTTGTGAGTGGGGCCAACGTCCTGACTTTC.

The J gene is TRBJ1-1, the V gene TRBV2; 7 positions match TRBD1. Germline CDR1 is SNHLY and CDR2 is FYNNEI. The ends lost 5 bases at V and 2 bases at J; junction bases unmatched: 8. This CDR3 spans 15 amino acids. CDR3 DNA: TGTGCCAGCAGTTTTTCTGACAGGGAAAACACTGAAGCTTTCTTT. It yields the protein CASSFSDRENTEAFF.

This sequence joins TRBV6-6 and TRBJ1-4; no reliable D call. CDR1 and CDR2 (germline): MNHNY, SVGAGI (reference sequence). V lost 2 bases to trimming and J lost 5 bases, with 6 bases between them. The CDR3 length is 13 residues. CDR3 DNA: TGTGCCAGCAGTTACGTGCACAATGAAAAACTGTTTTTT. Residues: CASSYVHNEKLFF.

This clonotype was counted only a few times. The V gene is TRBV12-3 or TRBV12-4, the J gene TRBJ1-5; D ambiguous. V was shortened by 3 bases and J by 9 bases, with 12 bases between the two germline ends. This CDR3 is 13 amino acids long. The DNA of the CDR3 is TGTGCCAGCAGTTTGGGTGCCCGGGGGCCCCAGCATTTT. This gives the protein CASSLGARGPQHF.

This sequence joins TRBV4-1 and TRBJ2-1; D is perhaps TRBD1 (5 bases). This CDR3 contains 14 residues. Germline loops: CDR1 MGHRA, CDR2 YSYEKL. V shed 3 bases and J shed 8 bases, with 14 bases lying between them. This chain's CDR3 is CASSHRVGNDEQFF. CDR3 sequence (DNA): TGCGCCAGCAGCCACAGGGTGGGGAACGATGAGCAGTTCTTC.

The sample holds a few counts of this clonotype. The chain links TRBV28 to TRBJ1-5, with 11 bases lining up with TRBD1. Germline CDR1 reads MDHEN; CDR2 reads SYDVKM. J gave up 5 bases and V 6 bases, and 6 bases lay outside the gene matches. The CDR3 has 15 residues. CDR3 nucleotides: TGTGCCAGCAGCCCAGGACAGGGGGCTGATCAGCCCCAGCATTTT. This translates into CASSPGQGADQPQHF.

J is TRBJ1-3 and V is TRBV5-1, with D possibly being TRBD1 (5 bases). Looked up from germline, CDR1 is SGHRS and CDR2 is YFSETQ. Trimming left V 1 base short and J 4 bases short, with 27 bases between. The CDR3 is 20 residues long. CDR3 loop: CASSLLGGPIPDSIGNTIYF. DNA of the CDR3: TGCGCCAGCAGCTTGCTGGGAGGCCCAATACCAGACAGCATCGGAAACACCATATATTTT. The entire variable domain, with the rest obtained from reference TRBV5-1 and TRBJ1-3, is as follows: KAGVTQTPRYLIKTRGQQVTLSCSPISGHRSVSWYQQTPGQGLQFLFEYFSETQRNKGNFPGRFSGRQFSNSRSEMNVSTLELGDSALYLCASSLLGGPIPDSIGNTIYFGEGSWLTVV.

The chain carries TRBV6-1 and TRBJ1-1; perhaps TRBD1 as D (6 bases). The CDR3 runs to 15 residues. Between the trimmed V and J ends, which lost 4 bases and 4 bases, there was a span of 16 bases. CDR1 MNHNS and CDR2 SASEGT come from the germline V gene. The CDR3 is CASSVRIWGATEAFF. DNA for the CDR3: TGTGCCAGCAGTGTCCGGATCTGGGGGGCCACTGAAGCTTTCTTT.

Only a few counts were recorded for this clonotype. Here the CDR3 reads CASSYSSPARDTQYF. CDR3 DNA: TGTGCCAGCAGTTACTCGTCACCAGCACGGGATACGCAGTATTTT. This chain connects TRBV6-5 to TRBJ2-3; D ambiguous. This CDR3 is built from 15 residues. V lost 0 bases to trimming and J lost 6 bases, with 13 bases between them. The germline gives CDR1 MNHEY, CDR2 SVGAGI.

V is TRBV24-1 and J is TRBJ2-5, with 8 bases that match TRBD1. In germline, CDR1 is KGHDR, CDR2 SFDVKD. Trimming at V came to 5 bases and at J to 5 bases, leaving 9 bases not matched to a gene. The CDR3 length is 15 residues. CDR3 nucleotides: TGTGCCACCAGTGCCCAGGGCAGGGGGCGGGAGACCCAGTACTTC. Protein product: CATSAQGRGRETQYF.

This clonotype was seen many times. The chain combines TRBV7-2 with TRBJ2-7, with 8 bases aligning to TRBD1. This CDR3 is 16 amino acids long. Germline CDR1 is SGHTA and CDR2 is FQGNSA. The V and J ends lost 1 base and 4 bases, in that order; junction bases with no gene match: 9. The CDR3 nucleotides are TGTGCCAGCAGCTTAGTTGTAACTGACAGGGGATACGAGCAGTACTTC. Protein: CASSLVVTDRGYEQYF.

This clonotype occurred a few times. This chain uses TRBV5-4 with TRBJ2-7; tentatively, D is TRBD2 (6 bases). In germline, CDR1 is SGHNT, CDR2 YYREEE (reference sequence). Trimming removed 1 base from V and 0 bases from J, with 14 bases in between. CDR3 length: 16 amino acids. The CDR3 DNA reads TGTGCCAGCAGCTTGTATGGAGGGGCGAGCTCCTACGAGCAGTACTTC. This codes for CASSLYGGASSYEQYF. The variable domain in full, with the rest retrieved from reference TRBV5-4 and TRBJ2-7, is ETGVTQSPTHLIKTRGQQVTLRCSSQSGHNTVSWYQQALGQGPQFIFQYYREEENGRGNFPPRFSGLQFPNYSSELNVNALELDDSALYLCASSLYGGASSYEQYFGPGTRLTVT.

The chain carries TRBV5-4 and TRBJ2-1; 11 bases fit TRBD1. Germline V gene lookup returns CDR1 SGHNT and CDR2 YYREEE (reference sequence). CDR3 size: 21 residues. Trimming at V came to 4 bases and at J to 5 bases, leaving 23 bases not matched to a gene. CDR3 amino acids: CASSLNVDRGRINRDNNEQFF. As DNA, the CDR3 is TGTGCCAGCAGCCTGAACGTGGACAGGGGGCGAATAAACCGGGACAACAATGAGCAGTTCTTC. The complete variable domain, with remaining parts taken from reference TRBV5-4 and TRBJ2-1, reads ETGVTQSPTHLIKTRGQQVTLRCSSQSGHNTVSWYQQALGQGPQFIFQYYREEENGRGNFPPRFSGLQFPNYSSELNVNALELDDSALYLCASSLNVDRGRINRDNNEQFFGPGTRLTVL.

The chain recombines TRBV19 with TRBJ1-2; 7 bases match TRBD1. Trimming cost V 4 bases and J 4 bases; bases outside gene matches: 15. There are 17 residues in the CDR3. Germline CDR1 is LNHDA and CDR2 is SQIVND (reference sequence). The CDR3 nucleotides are TGTGCCAGTAGTAGTGAGACAGGGCCTTCTACCTCCTATGGCTACACCTTC. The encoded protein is CASSSETGPSTSYGYTF.

CDR3 protein: CASSTWDSYEQYF. In nucleotides, the CDR3 is TGTGCCAGTAGTACCTGGGACTCCTACGAGCAGTACTTC. The rearrangement uses TRBV19 and TRBJ2-7; D uncertain. Germline CDR1 reads LNHDA; CDR2 reads SQIVND (reference sequence). The germline V and J ends were trimmed by 4 bases and 0 bases, with 7 bases remaining between them. The CDR3 has 13 residues.

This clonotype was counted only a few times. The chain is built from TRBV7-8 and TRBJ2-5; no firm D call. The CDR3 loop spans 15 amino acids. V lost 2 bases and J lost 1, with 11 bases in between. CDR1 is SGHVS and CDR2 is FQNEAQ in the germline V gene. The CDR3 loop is CASSLQELGQETQYF. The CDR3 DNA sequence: TGTGCCAGCAGCTTACAGGAGCTTGGCCAAGAGACCCAGTACTTC.

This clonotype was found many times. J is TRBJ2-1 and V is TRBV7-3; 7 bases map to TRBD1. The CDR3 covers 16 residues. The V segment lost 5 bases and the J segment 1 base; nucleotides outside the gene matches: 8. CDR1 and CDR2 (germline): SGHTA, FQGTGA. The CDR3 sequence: CASSTQGQKSYNEQFF. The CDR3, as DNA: TGTGCCAGCAGCACCCAGGGACAGAAATCCTACAATGAGCAGTTCTTC.

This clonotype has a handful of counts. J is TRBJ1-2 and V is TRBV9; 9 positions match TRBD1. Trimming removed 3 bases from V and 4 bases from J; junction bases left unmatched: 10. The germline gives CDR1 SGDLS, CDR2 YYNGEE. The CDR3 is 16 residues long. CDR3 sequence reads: CASSDGWGQGGYGYTF. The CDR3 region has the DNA TGTGCCAGCAGCGACGGGTGGGGACAGGGTGGCTATGGCTACACCTTC.

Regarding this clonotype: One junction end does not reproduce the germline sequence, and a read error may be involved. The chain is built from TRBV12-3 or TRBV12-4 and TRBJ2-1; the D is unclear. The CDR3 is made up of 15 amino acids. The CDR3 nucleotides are TGTTCCAGCAGTCCAGTCTGTAGCCCCTACAATGAGCAGTTCTTC. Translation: CSSSPVCSPYNEQFF.